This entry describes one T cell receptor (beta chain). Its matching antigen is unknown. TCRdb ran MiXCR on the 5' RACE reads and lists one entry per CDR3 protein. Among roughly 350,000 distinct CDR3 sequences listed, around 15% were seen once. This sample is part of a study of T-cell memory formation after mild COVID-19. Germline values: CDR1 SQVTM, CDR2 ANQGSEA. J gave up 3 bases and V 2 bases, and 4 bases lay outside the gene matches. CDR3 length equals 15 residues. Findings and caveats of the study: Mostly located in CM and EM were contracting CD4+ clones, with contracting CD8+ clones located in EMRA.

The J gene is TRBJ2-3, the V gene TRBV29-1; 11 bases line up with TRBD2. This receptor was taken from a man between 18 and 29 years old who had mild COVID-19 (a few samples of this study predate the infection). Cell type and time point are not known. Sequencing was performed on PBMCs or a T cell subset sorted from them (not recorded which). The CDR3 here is CSVETSGSRTDTQYF. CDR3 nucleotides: TGCAGCGTTGAAACTAGCGGGAGTCGTACAGATACGCAGTATTTT.